This is a list of T cell receptor beta chains from one sample in a study of T-cell memory formation after mild COVID-19. Each CDR3 protein gets one entry after TCRdb re-called the 5' RACE reads with MiXCR. The sample contains fewer than 650,000 distinct CDR3 sequences, about 20% of which appear only once. The sequenced sample was PBMCs or a T cell subset sorted from them (not recorded which). The source of these receptors is an adult woman who had mild COVID-19 (a few samples of this study predate the infection). Cell type and time point are not known. CDR3s include the opening cysteine and the closing phenylalanine or tryptophan. D genes are given only for firm matches. Expanded clones are given a class, and other clones once, few, many or no size at all.

V: TRBV29-1
D: .
J: TRBJ2-7
size: .
DNA: TGCAGCGTTGAGGGCCCTATCGGAGGGCCACCCTACGAGCAGTACTTC
CDR3: CSVEGPIGGPPYEQYF

V: TRBV24-1
D: .
J: TRBJ2-1
size: .
DNA: TGTGCCACCAGTGAATTGAATCTCGGTAGCTCCTACAATGAGCAGTTCTTC
CDR3: CATSELNLGSSYNEQFF

V: TRBV7-2
D: .
J: TRBJ1-1
size: many
DNA: TGTGCCAGCAGCTCGGGACAAGACACTGAAGCTTTCTTT
CDR3: CASSSGQDTEAFF

V: TRBV5-6
D: TRBD1
J: TRBJ1-2
size: .
DNA: TGTGCCAGCAGCCCGGTGGGTACAGGGGGAACGTATGGCTACACCTTC
CDR3: CASSPVGTGGTYGYTF

V: TRBV12-3/TRBV12-4
D: TRBD2
J: TRBJ2-3
size: .
DNA: TGTGCCAGCAGTGCTCCGCCCTCCGGGACTAGCTGGGCAGATACGCAGTATTTT
CDR3: CASSAPPSGTSWADTQYF

V: TRBV7-6
D: TRBD1
J: TRBJ2-3
size: .
DNA: TGTGCCAGCAGCGCGGGACAGGTCTCATTGGGGGATACGCAGTATTTT
CDR3: CASSAGQVSLGDTQYF

V: TRBV3-1
D: TRBD2
J: TRBJ2-1
size: few
DNA: TGTGCCAGCAGCCAAGTCGGGACTAGCGGGGGTTACCATAATGAGCAGTTCTTC
CDR3: CASSQVGTSGGYHNEQFF

V: TRBV6-6
D: .
J: TRBJ2-7
size: .
DNA: TGTGCCAGCAGTCTCCAGGAGGGACACCCTCTCACCTACGAGCAGTACTTC
CDR3: CASSLQEGHPLTYEQYF

V: TRBV5-1
D: .
J: TRBJ2-3
size: .
DNA: TGCGCCAGCAGCTTTTTTGGATCTAGCACAGATACGCAGTATTTT
CDR3: CASSFFGSSTDTQYF

V: TRBV19
D: TRBD1
J: TRBJ1-5
size: .
DNA: TGTGCCAGTAAGGCCGGACAGGGAAATCAGCCCCAGCATTTT
CDR3: CASKAGQGNQPQHF